These T cell receptor beta chains were read from a single sample in a study of shared clonotypes between healthy human individuals. TCRdb's table, derived via immunoSEQ multiplex PCR, lists solely in-frame clones and lacks some. The data show under 350,000 clones, roughly 84% seen once. The specimen sequenced was memory CD8+ T cells sorted from blood. Every receptor here comes from a man between 18 and 35 years old in good health. The CDR3 runs from the conserved cysteine through the conserved F or W. The order of the fields is J gene, D gene, clone size, CDR3 length, V gene, CDR3 protein, CDR3 DNA. The D gene is left open where the match is weak. Part of the rows lack a size; the others show once, few, many or a class for expanded clones.

TRBJ2-3 | TRBD1 | NA | 15 | TRBV5-4 | CASSPAKGATDTQYF | TGTGCCAGCAGCCCGGCGAAGGGGGCCACAGATACGCAGTATTTT
TRBJ2-7 | NA | NA | 15 | TRBV4-2 | CASSPIDGGRYEQYF | TGTGCCAGCAGCCCGATCGATGGGGGCAGGTACGAGCAGTACTTC
TRBJ2-7 | TRBD2 | NA | 16 | TRBV2 | CASSESGSSGRYEQYF | TGTGCCAGCAGTGAGAGTGGGTCTAGCGGTCGCTACGAGCAGTACTTC
TRBJ2-7 | NA | NA | 13 | TRBV27 | CASSQGTHYEQYF | TGTGCCAGCAGTCAGGGGACCCACTACGAGCAGTACTTC
TRBJ2-3 | TRBD2 | NA | 14 | TRBV11-3 | CASSGRADVDTQYF | TGTGCCAGCAGTGGGAGGGCTGATGTAGATACGCAGTATTTT
TRBJ2-7 | NA | NA | 14 | TRBV28 | CASSLTARGYEQYF | TGTGCCAGCAGTTTAACGGCCAGGGGCTACGAGCAGTACTTC
TRBJ2-1 | NA | NA | 13 | TRBV7-7 | CASSLALGNEQFF | TGTGCTAGCAGTCTAGCCCTGGGGAATGAGCAGTTCTTC
TRBJ2-1 | NA | NA | 12 | TRBV7-9 | CASSSQRDEQFF | TGTGCCAGCAGCTCTCAAAGAGATGAGCAGTTCTTC
TRBJ2-7 | NA | NA | 14 | TRBV28 | CASSSRRARYEQYF | TGTGCCAGCAGTTCCCGCAGGGCACGCTACGAGCAGTACTTC
TRBJ2-6 | NA | once | 14 | TRBV9 | CASSVSSGANVLTF | TGTGCCAGCAGCGTGAGTTCAGGGGCCAACGTCCTGACTTTC
TRBJ2-1 | TRBD1 | medium-sized | 15 | TRBV5-1 | CASSLERGLYNEQFF | TGCGCCAGCAGCTTGGAAAGGGGGCTTTACAATGAGCAGTTCTTC
TRBJ2-5 | NA | NA | 14 | TRBV18 | CASSHKQGWETQYF | TGTGCCAGCTCGCACAAACAGGGATGGGAGACCCAGTACTTC
TRBJ2-1 | TRBD2 | NA | 17 | TRBV7-8 | CASKEYQSGGVYNEQFF | TGTGCCAGCAAAGAATACCAAAGCGGGGGTGTTTACAATGAGCAGTTCTTC
TRBJ1-1 | NA | NA | 14 | TRBV11-2 | CASRSTLVAAEAFF | TGTGCCAGCAGGTCCACCCTCGTGGCGGCTGAAGCTTTCTTT
TRBJ2-1 | NA | NA | 13 | TRBV4-1 | CASSQVGQGEQFF | TGCGCCAGCAGCCAAGTGGGGCAGGGTGAGCAGTTCTTC
TRBJ2-2 | NA | NA | 14 | TRBV2 | CASSETENTGELFF | TGTGCCAGCAGTGAAACAGAGAACACCGGGGAGCTGTTTTTT
TRBJ2-7 | NA | NA | 19 | TRBV15 | CATSSALNVRGAQSYEQYF | TGTGCCACCAGCAGTGCACTCAATGTCCGGGGGGCCCAATCCTACGAGCAGTACTTC
TRBJ1-1 | TRBD1 | NA | 13 | TRBV4-1 | CASSQDRGTEAFF | TGCGCCAGCAGCCAGGACAGGGGTACTGAAGCTTTCTTT
TRBJ2-7 | NA | once | 18 | TRBV7-9 | CASSPKLRDSLGTYEQYF | TGTGCCAGCAGCCCAAAGCTCCGGGACTCCCTCGGCACCTACGAGCAGTACTTC
TRBJ1-6 | TRBD1 | NA | 20 | TRBV27 | CASSSNPPLNMQGGNSPLHF | TGTGCCAGCAGTTCCAATCCACCACTCAACATGCAGGGGGGAAATTCACCCCTCCACTTT
TRBJ1-5 | NA | NA | 14 | TRBV6-1 | CAIQIPGEAQPQHF | TGTGCCATCCAGATTCCAGGGGAGGCTCAGCCCCAGCATTTT
TRBJ1-2 | TRBD1 | few | 17 | TRBV5-6 | CASSLGQGRLLNYGYTF | TGTGCCAGCAGCTTGGGACAGGGACGACTTCTAAACTATGGCTACACCTTC
TRBJ2-7 | NA | once | 19 | TRBV7-8 | CASSLSLWGSQGGYYEQYF | TGTGCCAGCAGCTTAAGCCTCTGGGGGTCCCAGGGAGGTTACTACGAGCAGTACTTC
TRBJ1-5 | NA | NA | 15 | TRBV28 | CASSSYLGGNQPQHF | TGTGCCAGCAGTTCGTATTTAGGGGGGAATCAGCCCCAGCATTTT
TRBJ2-7 | NA | NA | 14 | TRBV10-3 | CAISEGTGYYEQYF | TGTGCCATCAGTGAAGGGACGGGTTACTACGAGCAGTACTTC
TRBJ2-2 | TRBD2 | NA | 16 | TRBV4-3 | CASSQDTSASTGELFF | TGCGCCAGCAGCCAAGACACTAGCGCCAGCACCGGGGAGCTGTTTTTT
TRBJ2-7 | NA | NA | 13 | TRBV5-1 | CASKGVGAYEQYF | TGCGCCAGCAAGGGGGTGGGAGCCTACGAGCAGTACTTC
TRBJ2-7 | NA | NA | 15 | TRBV2 | CASSEGLMLSYEQYF | TGTGCCAGCAGTGAGGGGCTGATGCTATCCTACGAGCAGTACTTC
TRBJ2-7 | NA | NA | 14 | TRBV27 | CASSLLGDSYEQYF | TGTGCCAGCAGTTTGTTGGGGGACTCCTACGAGCAGTACTTC
TRBJ2-2 | NA | NA | 15 | TRBV12-5 | CASGLDTGWTGELFF | TGTGCTAGTGGTTTGGATACGGGCTGGACCGGGGAGCTGTTTTTT
TRBJ1-5 | NA | NA | 12 | TRBV12-5 | CASGRGNQPQHF | TGTGCTAGTGGGAGGGGCAATCAGCCCCAGCATTTT
TRBJ1-3 | NA | NA | 15 | TRBV7-2 | CASSFHDLSGNTIYF | TGTGCCAGCAGCTTCCACGACCTCTCTGGAAACACCATATATTTT
TRBJ1-5 | NA | NA | 14 | TRBV2 | CASSEPGTNQPQHF | TGTGCCAGCAGTGAACCCGGGACGAATCAGCCCCAGCATTTT
TRBJ1-5 | NA | NA | 14 | TRBV6-6 | CASSYVAADQPQHF | TGTGCCAGCAGTTACGTGGCAGCTGATCAGCCCCAGCATTTT
TRBJ2-7 | NA | NA | 18 | TRBV27 | CASSPTTKTLIRTPEQYF | TGTGCCAGCAGTCCGACCACTAAGACCTTAATCAGAACCCCCGAGCAGTACTTC